Reported below is one T cell receptor (beta chain). Its antigen is as yet unknown. This specimen comes from a study of a mutant IDH1 vaccine in newly diagnosed glioma. Study context: The patients were given eight vaccinations, one each in weeks 1, 3, 5, 7, 11, 15, 19 and 23. Sex among treated patients split about 60% male, around 38% female; mean age was approximately 40 years. The initiation of vaccination occurred 4-6 weeks after radiotherapy alone, or with temozolomide cycles.

Measured with immunoSEQ multiplex PCR; TCRdb has only the in-frame clones, and not every one. This sample has around 32,000 clones, with around 90% found just once. Described time point: week 5, during vaccination. Vaccination used 300 ug of mutant IDH1 20-mer peptide per dose, with topical imiquimod. The sequence derives from a woman in her 40s with glioma. Some clones in this sample may be carry-over from other donors' samples. The source material was peripheral blood mononuclear cells (PBMCs), sampled from a glioma patient whose treatment included an IDH1 peptide vaccine.

The CDR3, as DNA: TGTGCCAGCAGTGCCGGGACTCCGGGCGAGACCCAGTACTTC. This encodes CASSAGTPGETQYF. The chain recombines TRBV2 with TRBJ2-5; tentatively, D is TRBD2 (6 bases). The CDR3 totals 14 residues. Germline V gene data show CDR1 as SNHLY and CDR2 as FYNNEI. V was pared by 4 bases and J by 5 bases, with 14 bases between.